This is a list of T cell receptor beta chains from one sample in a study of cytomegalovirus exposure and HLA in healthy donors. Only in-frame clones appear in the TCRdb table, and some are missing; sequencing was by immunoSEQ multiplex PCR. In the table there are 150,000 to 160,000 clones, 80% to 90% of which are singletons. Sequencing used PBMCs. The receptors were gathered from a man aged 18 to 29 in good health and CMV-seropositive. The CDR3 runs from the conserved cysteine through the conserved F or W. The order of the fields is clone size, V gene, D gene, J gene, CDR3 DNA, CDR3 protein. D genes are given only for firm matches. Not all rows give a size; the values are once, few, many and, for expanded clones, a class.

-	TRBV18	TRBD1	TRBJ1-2	TGTGCCAGCTCACCACCTAGGACAGGGACCTATGGCTACACCTTC	CASSPPRTGTYGYTF
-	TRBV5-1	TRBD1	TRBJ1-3	TGCGCCAGCAGCTCAACAGGGGCCGCCTCTGGAAACACCATATATTTT	CASSSTGAASGNTIYF
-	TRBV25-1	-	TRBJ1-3	TGTGCCAGCAGTTTCTCCGTACAGGGCGCTGGAAACACCATATATTTT	CASSFSVQGAGNTIYF
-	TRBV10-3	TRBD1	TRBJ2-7	TGTGCCATCAGTGATCACAGGGGGCTCGACGAGCAGTACTTC	CAISDHRGLDEQYF
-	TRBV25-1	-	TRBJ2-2	TGTGCCAGCAGTGATAAGGGGGACGCCGGGGAGCTGTTTTTT	CASSDKGDAGELFF
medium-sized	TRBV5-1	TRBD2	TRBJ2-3	TGCGCCAGCAGCGTAGGATACGGGACTAGCGTCCCAGATACGCAGTATTTT	CASSVGYGTSVPDTQYF
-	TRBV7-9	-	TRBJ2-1	TGTGCCAGCAGCAACCCAGGGAAGGCCTACAATGAGCAGTTCTTC	CASSNPGKAYNEQFF
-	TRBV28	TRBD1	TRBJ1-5	TGTGCCAGCAGTTTACCGGCGCCAGGGGGGCGGCCCCAGCATTTT	CASSLPAPGGRPQHF
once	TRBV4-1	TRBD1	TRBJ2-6	TGCGCCAGCAGCCAAGAGGGGACAGGGAACCCCTCTGGGGCCAACGTCCTGACTTTC	CASSQEGTGNPSGANVLTF
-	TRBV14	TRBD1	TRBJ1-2	TGTGCCAGCAGCCAAGGGGGGACAGGGCGAGGCTATGGCTACACCTTC	CASSQGGTGRGYGYTF
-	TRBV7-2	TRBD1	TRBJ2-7	TGTGCCAGCAGCTCCGGGACAGGGAGATACGAGCAGTACTTC	CASSSGTGRYEQYF
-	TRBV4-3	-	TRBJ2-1	TGCGCCAGCAGCCAAGATGCCGCCTTCTCGAGCTCCTACAATGAGCAGTTCTTC	CASSQDAAFSSSYNEQFF
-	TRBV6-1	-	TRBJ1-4	TGTGCCAGCAGTAGGTCGGGGGGTCTACAGGAAAAACTGTTTTTT	CASSRSGGLQEKLFF
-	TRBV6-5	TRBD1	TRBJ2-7	TGTGCCAGCAGTTACTCGACAGGGCGCTCCTACGAGCAGTACTTC	CASSYSTGRSYEQYF
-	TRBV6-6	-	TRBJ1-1	TGTGCCAGCAGTTACGGCCCGGCAGGTGAGAACACTGAAGCTTTCTTT	CASSYGPAGENTEAFF
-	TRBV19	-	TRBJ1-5	TGTGCCAGTACCGAACAGGAGAATCAGCCCCAGCATTTT	CASTEQENQPQHF